This T cell receptor (beta chain) was observed in a study of cytomegalovirus exposure and HLA in healthy donors. It was with 60 Vbeta and 13 Jbeta primers that the PCR ran. The method was immunoSEQ multiplex PCR; TCRdb's version includes in-frame clones alone and lacks a portion of them. The repertoire has 110,000 or so clones, around three quarters of them found once; the top ten carry 2% to 2.5%. The CDR3 extends over 18 amino acids. V dropped 3 bases and J dropped 1; count of bases not matched to a gene: 13. Germline CDR1 MDHEN, CDR2 SYDVKM. The CMV serostatus of this donor went unrecorded. This clone is judged medium-sized.

The sequenced sample consisted of PBMCs. This receptor was identified in a human donor in good health. V and J are TRBV28 and TRBJ1-2; 8 bases align to TRBD1. CDR3 coding DNA: TGTGCCAGCAGTTTTGTCCGGGGACAGGCGACCATTAACTATGGCTACACCTTC. Amino acids: CASSFVRGQATINYGYTF.